One and the same sample provided the 24 T cell receptor beta chains below, sequenced in a study of cytomegalovirus exposure and HLA in healthy donors. PCR amplification relied on 60 Vbeta primers (plus 13 Jbeta primers). This table comes from immunoSEQ multiplex PCR, and its TCRdb copy is limited to in-frame clones, with some not included. The data show over 80,000 clones, about 79% seen once. Source material: PBMCs. Every receptor here comes from a female donor in good health and CMV-seronegative.

The genes are TRBV29-1 and TRBJ2-3; D is ambiguous. V gave up 3 bases and J gave up 0 bases, with 10 bases separating them. The CDR3 is made up of 14 amino acids. Germline V lookup: CDR1 SQVTM, CDR2 ANQGSEA. Here the CDR3 DNA reads TGCAGCGTTGATGGGCGTCCAAGCACAGATACGCAGTATTTT. It yields the protein CSVDGRPSTDTQYF.

The chain joins TRBV28 to TRBJ2-1, with 9 bases matching TRBD2. V lost 3 bases to trimming and J lost 6 bases; unmatched junction nucleotides: 6. The CDR3 extends over 15 amino acids. Germline loops: CDR1 MDHEN, CDR2 SYDVKM. In DNA, the CDR3 is TGTGCCAGCAGTTTGGTTGGTAGCGGGGGCAATGAGCAGTTCTTC. It translates to CASSLVGSGGNEQFF. The complete variable domain, with remaining parts taken from reference TRBV28 and TRBJ2-1, reads DVKVTQSSRYLVKRTGEKVFLECVQDMDHENMFWYRQDPGLGLRLIYFSYDVKMKEKGDIPEGYSVSREKKERFSLILESASTNQTSMYLCASSLVGSGGNEQFFGPGTRLTVL.

V usage is TRBV11-3 and J usage is TRBJ2-5; no clear D gene. There are 13 residues in the CDR3. V dropped 1 base and J dropped 6 bases, with 9 bases sitting between them. Germline V gene lookup returns CDR1 SGHNT and CDR2 YENEEA. In DNA form, the CDR3 reads TGTGCCAGCAGCTTAGGTTTTGAGAAGACCCAGTACTTC. Protein product: CASSLGFEKTQYF.

The DNA for the CDR3 is TGTGCCAGCAGCTCAGGGGTAGAGACCCAGTACTTC. Translated: CASSSGVETQYF. The gene calls are TRBV28 and TRBJ2-5, with TRBD1 as a possible D gene (6 bases). V was shortened by 6 bases and J by 4 bases, with 9 bases between the two germline ends. The CDR3 is 12 residues long. Germline V CDR1 and CDR2: MDHEN, SYDVKM.

The V call is TRBV28, the J call TRBJ2-7; D call uncertain. The V end lost 3 bases, the J end lost 2 bases, and 8 bases lay between the germline ends. Germline V gene sequence: CDR1 MDHEN, CDR2 SYDVKM. This CDR3 region has 13 residues. The CDR3 coding sequence is TGTGCCAGCAGTTTGGGCATCACCTACGAGCAGTACTTC. Protein sequence: CASSLGITYEQYF.

The rearrangement joins TRBV19 to TRBJ2-5; 10 nucleotides agree with TRBD1. The J segment lost 4 bases and the V segment lost 7 bases, leaving 6 bases of the junction unmatched. The CDR3 has 14 residues. The germline gives CDR1 LNHDA, CDR2 SQIVND (reference sequence). The DNA for the CDR3 is TGTGCCAGTAATGACAGGGGGCATGGAGAGACCCAGTACTTC. It codes for CASNDRGHGETQYF. Full variable domain (rest looked up from reference TRBV19 and TRBJ2-5): DGGITQSPKYLFRKEGQNVTLSCEQNLNHDAMYWYRQDPGQGLRLIYYSQIVNDFQKGDIAEGYSVSREKKESFPLTVTSAQKNPTAFYLCASNDRGHGETQYFGPGTRLLVL.

The rearrangement links TRBV19 to TRBJ1-1; 9 nucleotides agree with TRBD1. V dropped 4 bases and J dropped 3; count of bases not matched to a gene: 6. The V gene's germline CDR1 is LNHDA and CDR2 SQIVND (reference sequence). The CDR3 is 15 amino acids. The CDR3: CASSTPGQGYTEAFF. In nucleotides, the CDR3 is TGTGCCAGTAGTACTCCGGGACAGGGATACACTGAAGCTTTCTTT.

The gene calls are TRBV9 and TRBJ1-2, with 7 positions matching TRBD1. Unmatched junction bases numbered 11, after V lost 3 bases and J lost 0 bases. This CDR3 region has 17 residues. Germline V gene lookup returns CDR1 SGDLS and CDR2 YYNGEE. CDR3 coding DNA: TGTGCCAGCAGCGGGACGATGACAGGGATTACTAACTATGGCTACACCTTC. Its translation: CASSGTMTGITNYGYTF.

The chain has TRBV28 and TRBJ2-7; no clear D gene. CDR1 MDHEN and CDR2 SYDVKM come from the germline V gene. CDR3 length: 11 amino acids. V lost 8 bases and J 9 bases, leaving 14 bases between the germline ends. CDR3 loop: CASEIRGAQYF. CDR3 sequence (DNA): TGTGCCAGCGAAATAAGAGGAGCGCAGTACTTC. Looking up the rest from reference TRBV28 and TRBJ2-7 gives the full variable domain: DVKVTQSSRYLVKRTGEKVFLECVQDMDHENMFWYRQDPGLGLRLIYFSYDVKMKEKGDIPEGYSVSREKKERFSLILESASTNQTSMYLCASEIRGAQYFGPGTRLTVT.

This clone has a single count. The DNA of the CDR3 is TGTGCCAGCAGCCGACTGACAGGGGAGAAGACCCAGTACTTC. Its protein product is CASSRLTGEKTQYF. V is TRBV5-6 and J is TRBJ2-5; 8 nucleotides match TRBD1. The CDR3 loop spans 14 amino acids. Germline CDR1 reads SGHDT; CDR2 reads YYEEEE. The junction had 8 bases not matched to a gene; V was cut back by 4 bases and J by 6 bases. Full variable domain (remainder filled in from reference TRBV5-6 and TRBJ2-5): DAGVTQSPTHLIKTRGQQVTLRCSPKSGHDTVSWYQQALGQGPQFIFQYYEEEERQRGNFPDRFSGHQFPNYSSELNVNALLLGDSALYLCASSRLTGEKTQYFGPGTRLLVL.

Notes on this clone: Since no conserved phenylalanine or tryptophan closes the CDR3, a read error is the likely cause. V and J are TRBV7-9 and TRBJ1-4; weak D call: TRBD1 (5 bases). Trimming cost V 5 bases and J 5 bases, with 18 bases left between them. CDR1 is SEHNR, CDR2 FQNEAQ, per germline (reference sequence). There are 16 residues in the CDR3. CDR3: CASSQGMGQKNEKLFL. The CDR3 coding sequence is TGTGCCAGCAGCCAGGGCATGGGGCAGAAGAATGAAAAACTGTTTTTG.

This clone was recorded a few times. The chain couples TRBV6-6 to TRBJ1-1, with 9 bases lining up with TRBD1. Germline V gene sequence: CDR1 MNHNY, CDR2 SVGAGI (reference sequence). The CDR3 is made up of 12 amino acids. V shed 6 bases and J 8 bases; nucleotides not matched to a gene: 4. The CDR3 spells CASSLTGGEAFF. The CDR3 DNA follows: TGTGCCAGCAGCCTCACAGGGGGCGAAGCTTTCTTT.

In this sample, this clone turned up a few times. This chain joins TRBV4-3 and TRBJ2-7; 11 bases are a match to TRBD2. Unmatched junction bases numbered 13, after V lost 0 bases and J lost 0 bases. The CDR3 contains 20 residues. Germline V gene sequence: CDR1 LGHNA, CDR2 YSLEER. This chain's CDR3 is CASSQERTGLAAPDSYEQYF. In DNA, the CDR3 is TGCGCCAGCAGCCAAGAAAGAACGGGACTAGCGGCCCCGGACTCCTACGAGCAGTACTTC.

This rearrangement joins TRBV7-2 to TRBJ2-2; D uncertain. Trimming cost V 2 bases and J 6 bases, with 7 bases left between them. Germline CDR1 is SGHTA and CDR2 is FQGNSA. This CDR3 is built from 13 residues. The CDR3 DNA reads as TGTGCCAGCAGCTTACGCGGTTCCGGGGAGCTGTTTTTT. Protein product: CASSLRGSGELFF.

This clone showed up just a few times. This chain uses TRBV30 with TRBJ1-2; D unclear. The germline gives CDR1 GTSNPN, CDR2 SVGIG (reference sequence). V lost 4 bases and J 8 bases, leaving 20 bases between the germline ends. The CDR3 extends over 14 amino acids. The CDR3 DNA reads as TGTGCCTGGAAGGGATTCGTTGATTCGGGAGGCTACACCTTC. It codes for CAWKGFVDSGGYTF.

The CDR3 DNA sequence: TGCGCCAGCAGCCAAGGTGGCAGGGTTGACGAGCAGTACTTC. This encodes CASSQGGRVDEQYF. The V gene is TRBV4-1, the J gene TRBJ2-7; TRBD1 might be the D (5 bases). V was shortened by 1 base and J by 5 bases, with 12 bases between the two germline ends. CDR1 and CDR2 from the germline V gene are MGHRA and YSYEKL. This CDR3 has 14 residues.

This chain connects TRBV6-5 to TRBJ2-1; 9 bases agree with TRBD1. This CDR3 comprises 15 residues. V gave up 5 bases and J gave up 6 bases; unmatched junction bases: 8. The germline V gene encodes CDR1 MNHEY and CDR2 SVGAGI. DNA for the CDR3: TGTGCCAGCAGTAGGAGACAGGGGGTTGGCAATGAGCAGTTCTTC. It codes for CASSRRQGVGNEQFF.

This chain links TRBV5-6 with TRBJ2-3; D not resolved. The CDR3 consists of 14 residues. CDR1 is SGHDT, CDR2 YYEEEE, per germline. V lost 1 base and J lost 6, with 12 bases in between. This CDR3 is CASSLRVPADTQYF. For the CDR3, the DNA is TGTGCCAGCAGCTTGCGAGTACCTGCGGATACGCAGTATTTT.

The chain recombines TRBV5-1 with TRBJ1-5; 11 positions match TRBD1. The V gene end was trimmed by 2 bases and the J gene end by 6 bases; junction bases not matched to a gene: 4. This CDR3 has 15 residues. CDR1 and CDR2 from the germline V gene are SGHRS and YFSETQ. This CDR3 is CASSFGTGGSQPQHF. The CDR3 nucleotides are TGCGCCAGCAGCTTCGGGACAGGGGGAAGTCAGCCCCAGCATTTT.

This sequence joins TRBV28 and TRBJ2-7; tentative D call: TRBD1 (5 bases). Trimming stripped 3 bases from V and 3 bases from J, with 18 bases between. CDR3 length equals 16 residues. Germline CDR1 reads MDHEN; CDR2 reads SYDVKM. In DNA form, the CDR3 reads TGTGCCAGCAGTTTGACACTTACAGGAAGTCACTACGAGCAGTACTTC. This encodes CASSLTLTGSHYEQYF. The full variable domain, rest sourced from reference TRBV28 and TRBJ2-7, is DVKVTQSSRYLVKRTGEKVFLECVQDMDHENMFWYRQDPGLGLRLIYFSYDVKMKEKGDIPEGYSVSREKKERFSLILESASTNQTSMYLCASSLTLTGSHYEQYFGPGTRLTVT.

This chain joins TRBV6-4 and TRBJ1-1; 7 nucleotides line up with TRBD1. Unmatched junction bases numbered 0, after V lost 2 bases and J lost 6 bases. This CDR3 contains 12 residues. Germline assignment: CDR1 MRHNA and CDR2 SNTAGT. The CDR3: CASSDGTAEAFF. In DNA, the CDR3 is TGTGCCAGCAGTGACGGGACAGCTGAAGCTTTCTTT.

The chain joins TRBV11-1 to TRBJ1-4; D is perhaps TRBD1 (6 bases). CDR3 length: 15 amino acids. Between the trimmed V and J ends, which lost 5 bases and 4 bases, there was a span of 14 bases. CDR1 is SGHAT and CDR2 is FQDESV in the germline V gene (reference sequence). CDR3 sequence (DNA): TGTGCCAGCAGCCCGTGGACAGCCCATAATGAAAAACTGTTTTTT. Translated, it gives CASSPWTAHNEKLFF.

The chain is built from TRBV5-4 and TRBJ2-5; weak D call: TRBD1 (6 bases). The V end lost 3 bases, the J end lost 3 bases, and 15 bases lay between the germline ends. Germline-derived CDR1 and CDR2 are SGHNT and YYREEE (reference sequence). The CDR3 is 15 residues long. CDR3 nucleotide sequence: TGTGCCAGCAGCTGGTCCGGACAGCCCAAAGAGACCCAGTACTTC. It translates to CASSWSGQPKETQYF.

V is TRBV4-2 and J is TRBJ2-6; maybe TRBD1 (6 bases). The V gene's germline CDR1 is LGHNA and CDR2 YNFKEQ. The V end was cut by 3 bases, the J end by 0 bases, with 15 bases between. This CDR3 is built from 18 residues. The CDR3 DNA reads TGTGCCAGCAGCCAGTGGGCAGGGGAGACCTCTGGGGCCAACGTCCTGACTTTC. This sequence encodes CASSQWAGETSGANVLTF.